A selection of T cell receptor beta chains follows, all from one sample in a study of radiation and T cells in renal cell carcinoma. The data were produced by immunoSEQ multiplex PCR, yet TCRdb's version contains in-frame clones alone and is incomplete. The sample holds under 55,000 clones; 65% to 90% are singletons and the top ten take 25% to 35%. This material consisted of blood, taken from a patient whose treatment included radiotherapy and nephrectomy. The receptors here all came from a woman aged 70 to 79 with renal cell carcinoma. Both conserved end residues are part of each CDR3. The D gene is left open where the match is weak. Clone size is stated in some rows and not others, as once, few, many or a class when expanded.

CDR3 length,V gene,D gene,J gene,clone size,CDR3 protein,CDR3 DNA
16,TRBV7-9,TRBD1,TRBJ1-4,.,CASSFDPGTGVEKLFF,TGTGCCAGCAGCTTTGACCCCGGGACAGGGGTAGAAAAACTGTTTTTT
13,TRBV5-6,.,TRBJ1-1,.,CASARAVGAEAFF,TGTGCCAGCGCCAGGGCGGTAGGCGCTGAAGCTTTCTTT
14,TRBV5-1,TRBD1,TRBJ2-7,.,CASSVTGGAYEQYF,TGCGCCAGCAGCGTAACAGGGGGAGCCTACGAGCAGTACTTC
15,TRBV19,TRBD2,TRBJ2-7,.,CASSVRRTSVYEQYF,TGTGCCAGTAGTGTCAGGCGGACTAGCGTCTACGAGCAGTACTTC
13,TRBV29-1,.,TRBJ2-7,.,CSVEDASSYEQYF,TGCAGCGTTGAAGATGCTAGCTCCTACGAGCAGTACTTC
13,TRBV6-1,.,TRBJ1-5,.,CASSEQEGQPQHF,TGTGCCAGCAGCGAACAGGAGGGCCAGCCCCAGCATTTT
19,TRBV5-6,.,TRBJ2-6,.,CASSLDVSKDYSGANVLTF,TGTGCCAGCAGTTTGGACGTCTCCAAGGATTACTCTGGGGCCAACGTCCTGACTTTC
14,TRBV19,.,TRBJ2-7,.,CASSTLGPSPTQSF,TGTGCCAGTAGTACCTTAGGGCCCAGCCCAACGCAGTCCTTC
15,TRBV5-1,TRBD2,TRBJ2-1,.,CASSWGRAGGNEQFF,TGCGCCAGCAGCTGGGGGAGGGCGGGAGGCAATGAGCAGTTCTTC
16,TRBV5-4,TRBD1,TRBJ1-1,.,CASSIGTGVMNTEAFF,TGTGCCAGCAGCATAGGGACAGGGGTGATGAACACTGAAGCTTTCTTT
11,TRBV2,.,TRBJ1-5,.,CASSEAIFQHF,TGTGCCAGCAGTGAAGCAATATTCCAGCATTTT
15,TRBV6-5,TRBD1,TRBJ2-7,.,CASSTDRGPTYEQYF,TGTGCCAGCAGCACAGACAGGGGCCCTACCTACGAGCAGTACTTC
17,TRBV4-1,.,TRBJ2-2,few,CASSLPAATLLTGELFF,TGCGCCAGCAGCCTCCCGGCAGCTACCCTGTTGACCGGGGAGCTGTTTTTT
14,TRBV2,.,TRBJ2-7,.,CASSEARPPGEQYF,TGTGCCAGCAGTGAAGCGCGACCTCCGGGCGAGCAGTACTTC
14,TRBV5-6,.,TRBJ2-3,.,CASSSDPTPYTQYF,TGTGCCAGCAGCTCGGATCCGACTCCCTATACGCAGTATTTT
14,TRBV5-1,.,TRBJ2-3,.,CASSLAGATDTQYF,TGCGCCAGCAGCTTGGCGGGGGCGACAGATACGCAGTATTTT
18,TRBV7-9,TRBD2,TRBJ2-1,.,CASSASWGTSGSYNEQFF,TGTGCCAGCAGCGCTAGCTGGGGGACTAGCGGCTCCTACAATGAGCAGTTCTTC
14,TRBV7-8,.,TRBJ1-2,.,CASSPSGFNYGYTF,TGTGCCAGCAGCCCATCAGGGTTTAACTATGGCTACACCTTC
13,TRBV21-1,.,TRBJ2-7,.,CASSPLTAYEQYF,TGTGCCAGCAGCCCCCTGACAGCCTACGAGCAGTACTTC
14,TRBV6-5,.,TRBJ1-4,.,CASSPRVTNEKLFF,TGTGCCAGCAGTCCCAGGGTCACTAATGAAAAACTGTTTTTT
16,TRBV10-3,TRBD1,TRBJ1-4,.,CAISDASRQGKEKLFF,TGTGCCATCAGTGACGCCTCGAGACAGGGTAAAGAAAAACTGTTTTTT
14,TRBV6-1,TRBD1,TRBJ2-7,.,CASITDRAAHEQYF,TGTGCCAGCATTACTGACAGGGCCGCCCACGAGCAGTACTTC
12,TRBV5-4,.,TRBJ2-5,.,CASSSSAETQYF,TGTGCCAGCAGCTCCTCCGCGGAGACCCAGTACTTC